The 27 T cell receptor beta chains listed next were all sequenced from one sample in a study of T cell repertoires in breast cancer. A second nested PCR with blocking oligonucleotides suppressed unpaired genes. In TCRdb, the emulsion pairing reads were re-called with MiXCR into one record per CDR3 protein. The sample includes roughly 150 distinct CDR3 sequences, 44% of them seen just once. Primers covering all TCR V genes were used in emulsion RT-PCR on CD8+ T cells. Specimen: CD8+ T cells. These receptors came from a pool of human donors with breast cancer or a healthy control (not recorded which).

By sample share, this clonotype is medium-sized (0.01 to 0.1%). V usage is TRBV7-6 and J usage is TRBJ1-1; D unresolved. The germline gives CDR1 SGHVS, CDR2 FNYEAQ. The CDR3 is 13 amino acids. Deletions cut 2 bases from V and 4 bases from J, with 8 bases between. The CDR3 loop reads CASSLRSSTEAFF. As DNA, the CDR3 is TGTGCCAGCAGCTTAAGAAGCAGCACTGAAGCTTTCTTT.

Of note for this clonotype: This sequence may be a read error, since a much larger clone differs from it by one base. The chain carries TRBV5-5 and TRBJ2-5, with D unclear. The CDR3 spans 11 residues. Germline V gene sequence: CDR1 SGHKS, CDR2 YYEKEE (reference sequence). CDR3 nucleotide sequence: TGTGTCAGCAGCTCGCGGAAAACCCAGTACTTC. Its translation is CVSSSRKTQYF.

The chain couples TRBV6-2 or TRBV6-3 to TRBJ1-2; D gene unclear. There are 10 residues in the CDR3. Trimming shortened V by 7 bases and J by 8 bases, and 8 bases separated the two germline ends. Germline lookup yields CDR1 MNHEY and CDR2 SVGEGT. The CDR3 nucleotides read TGTGCCAGCATTGGCCAGGGCTACACCTTC. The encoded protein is CASIGQGYTF.

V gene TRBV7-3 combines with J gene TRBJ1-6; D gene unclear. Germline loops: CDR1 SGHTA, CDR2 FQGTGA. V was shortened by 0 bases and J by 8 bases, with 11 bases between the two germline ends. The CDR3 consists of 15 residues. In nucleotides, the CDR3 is TGTGCCAGCAGCTTAACTGAGGGAGGAGATTCACCCCTCCACTTT. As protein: CASSLTEGGDSPLHF.

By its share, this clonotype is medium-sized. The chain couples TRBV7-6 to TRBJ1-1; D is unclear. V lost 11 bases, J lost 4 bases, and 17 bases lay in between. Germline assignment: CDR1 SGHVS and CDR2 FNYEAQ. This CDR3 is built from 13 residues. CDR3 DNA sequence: TGTGCCTGTAGCTTAGGATGCAGCACTGAAGCTTTCTTT. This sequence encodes CACSLGCSTEAFF.

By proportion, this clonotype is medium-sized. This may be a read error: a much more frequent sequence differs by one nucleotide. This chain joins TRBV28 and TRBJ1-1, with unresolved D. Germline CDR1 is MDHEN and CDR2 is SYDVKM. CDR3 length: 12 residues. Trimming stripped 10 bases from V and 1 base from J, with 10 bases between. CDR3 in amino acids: CATYSGNTEAFF. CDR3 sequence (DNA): TGTGCCACCTATAGCGGGAACACTGAAGCTTTCTTT.

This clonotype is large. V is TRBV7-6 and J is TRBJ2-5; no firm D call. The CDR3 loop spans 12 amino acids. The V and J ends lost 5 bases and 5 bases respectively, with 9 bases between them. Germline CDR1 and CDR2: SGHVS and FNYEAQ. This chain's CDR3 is CASSMTGETQYF. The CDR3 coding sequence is TGTGCCAGCAGCATGACTGGGGAGACCCAGTACTTC.

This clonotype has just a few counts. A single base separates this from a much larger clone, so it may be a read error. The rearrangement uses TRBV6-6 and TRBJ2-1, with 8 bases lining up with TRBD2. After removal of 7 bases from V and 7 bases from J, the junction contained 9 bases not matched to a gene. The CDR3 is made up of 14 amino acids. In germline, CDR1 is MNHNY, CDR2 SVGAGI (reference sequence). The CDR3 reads CASNGRAFKNEQFF. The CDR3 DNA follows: TGTGCCAGCAACGGGAGGGCTTTTAAAAATGAGCAGTTCTTC.

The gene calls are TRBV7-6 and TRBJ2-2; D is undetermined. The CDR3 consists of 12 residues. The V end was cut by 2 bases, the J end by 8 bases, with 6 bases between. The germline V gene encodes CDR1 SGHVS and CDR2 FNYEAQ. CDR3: CASSLRNGELFF. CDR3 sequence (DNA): TGTGCCAGCAGCTTAAGGAATGGGGAGCTGTTTTTT. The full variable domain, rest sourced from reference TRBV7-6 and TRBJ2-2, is GAGVSQSPRYKVTKRGQDVALRCDPISGHVSLYWYRQALGQGPEFLTYFNYEAQQDKSGLPNDRFSAERPEGSISTLTIQRTEQRDSAMYRCASSLRNGELFFGEGSRLTVL.

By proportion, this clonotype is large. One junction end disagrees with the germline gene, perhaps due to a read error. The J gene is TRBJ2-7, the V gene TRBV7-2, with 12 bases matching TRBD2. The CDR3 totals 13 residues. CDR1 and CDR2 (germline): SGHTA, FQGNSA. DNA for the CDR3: TGTGCCAGCAGCTTCGGACTAGCGGGGTATCTGAACTTC. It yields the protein CASSFGLAGYLNF.

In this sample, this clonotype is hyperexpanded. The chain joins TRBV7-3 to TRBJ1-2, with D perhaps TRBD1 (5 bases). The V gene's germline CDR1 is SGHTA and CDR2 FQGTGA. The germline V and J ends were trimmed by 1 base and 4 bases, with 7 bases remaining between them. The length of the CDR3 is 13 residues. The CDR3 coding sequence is TGTGCCAGCAGCTTAAACGGGGGCTATGGCTACACCTTC. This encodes CASSLNGGYGYTF.

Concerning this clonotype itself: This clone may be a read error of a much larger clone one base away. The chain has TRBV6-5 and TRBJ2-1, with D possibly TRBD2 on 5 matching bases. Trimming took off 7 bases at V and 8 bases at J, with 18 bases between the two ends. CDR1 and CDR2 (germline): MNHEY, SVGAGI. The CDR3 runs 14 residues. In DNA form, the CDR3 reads TGTGCCAGCAACTTGAGGGCCATTAACCATGAGCAGTTCTTC. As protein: CASNLRAINHEQFF.

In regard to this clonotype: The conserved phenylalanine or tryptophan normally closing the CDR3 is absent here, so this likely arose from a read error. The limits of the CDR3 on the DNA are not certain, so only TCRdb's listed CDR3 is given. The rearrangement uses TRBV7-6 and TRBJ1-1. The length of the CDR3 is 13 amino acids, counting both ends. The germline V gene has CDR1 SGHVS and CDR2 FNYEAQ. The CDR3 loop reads CTSSLGRSTEASL.

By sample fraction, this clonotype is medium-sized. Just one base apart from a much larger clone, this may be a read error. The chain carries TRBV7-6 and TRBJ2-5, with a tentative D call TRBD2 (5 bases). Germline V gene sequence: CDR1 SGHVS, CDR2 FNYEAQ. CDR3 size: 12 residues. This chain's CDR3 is CASSMTGETQCF. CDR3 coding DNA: TGTGCCAGCAGCATGACTGGGGAGACCCAGTGCTTC. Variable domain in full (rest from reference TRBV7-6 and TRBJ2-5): GAGVSQSPRYKVTKRGQDVALRCDPISGHVSLYWYRQALGQGPEFLTYFNYEAQQDKSGLPNDRFSAERPEGSISTLTIQRTEQRDSAMYRCASSMTGETQCFGPGTRLLVL.

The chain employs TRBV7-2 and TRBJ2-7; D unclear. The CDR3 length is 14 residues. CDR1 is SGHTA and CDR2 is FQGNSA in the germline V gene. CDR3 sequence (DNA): TGTGTCAGTAGCTTAGTGCGTAACTCCTACGAGCAGTACTTC. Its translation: CVSSLVRNSYEQYF.

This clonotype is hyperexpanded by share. The chain's CDR3 is CASRGQGYTF. CDR3 in DNA: TGTGCCAGCAGGGGCCAGGGCTACACCTTC. The gene calls are TRBV6-2 or TRBV6-3 and TRBJ1-2; D gene uncertain. Germline lookup yields CDR1 MNHEY and CDR2 SVGEGT. This CDR3 region has 10 residues. V lost 6 bases, J lost 8 bases, and 7 bases lay in between.

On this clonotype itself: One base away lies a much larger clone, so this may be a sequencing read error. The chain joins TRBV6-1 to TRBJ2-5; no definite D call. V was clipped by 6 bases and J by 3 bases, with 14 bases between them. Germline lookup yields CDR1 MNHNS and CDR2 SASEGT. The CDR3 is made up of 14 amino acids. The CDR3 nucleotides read TGTGCCAGCAGGCCTCTAGTGACCAAAGAGACCCAGTACTTC. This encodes CASRPLVTKETQYF.

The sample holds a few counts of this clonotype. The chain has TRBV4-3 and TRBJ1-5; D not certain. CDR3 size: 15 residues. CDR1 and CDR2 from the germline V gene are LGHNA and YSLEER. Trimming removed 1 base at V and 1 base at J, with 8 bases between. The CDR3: CASSQALGSNQPQHF. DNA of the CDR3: TGCGCCAGCAGCCAAGCTTTAGGAAGCAATCAGCCCCAGCATTTT.

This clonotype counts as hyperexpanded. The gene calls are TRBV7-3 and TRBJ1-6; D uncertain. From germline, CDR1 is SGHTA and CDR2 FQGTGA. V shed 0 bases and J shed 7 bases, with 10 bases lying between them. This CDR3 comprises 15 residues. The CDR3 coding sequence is TGTGCCAGCAGCTTAACTGAAGGAGGAAATTCACCCCTCCACTTT. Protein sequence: CASSLTEGGNSPLHF.

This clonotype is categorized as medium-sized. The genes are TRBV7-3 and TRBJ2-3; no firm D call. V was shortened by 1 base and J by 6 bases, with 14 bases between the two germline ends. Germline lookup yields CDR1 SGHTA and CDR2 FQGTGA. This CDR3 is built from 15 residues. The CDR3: CASSLMGSLGDTQYF. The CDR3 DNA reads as TGTGCCAGCAGCTTAATGGGCAGTCTCGGGGATACGCAGTATTTT.

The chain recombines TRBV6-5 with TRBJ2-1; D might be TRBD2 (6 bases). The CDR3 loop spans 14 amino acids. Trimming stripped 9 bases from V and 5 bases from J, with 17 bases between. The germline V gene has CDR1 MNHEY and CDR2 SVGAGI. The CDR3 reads CARNGSAINNEQFF. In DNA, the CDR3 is TGTGCCAGAAACGGGAGTGCTATTAACAATGAGCAGTTCTTC.

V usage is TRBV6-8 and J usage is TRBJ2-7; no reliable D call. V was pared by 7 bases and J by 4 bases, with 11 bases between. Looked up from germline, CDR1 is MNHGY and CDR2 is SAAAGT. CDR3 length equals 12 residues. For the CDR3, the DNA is TGTGCCAGCAAGGCCTACTGGTACGAGCAGTACTTC. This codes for CASKAYWYEQYF.

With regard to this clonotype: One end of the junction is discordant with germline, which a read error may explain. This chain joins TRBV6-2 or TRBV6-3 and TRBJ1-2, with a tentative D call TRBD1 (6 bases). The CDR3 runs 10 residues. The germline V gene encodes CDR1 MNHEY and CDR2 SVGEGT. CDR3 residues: CVSRGYGYTF. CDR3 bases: TGTGTCAGCAGGGGCTATGGCTACACCTTC.

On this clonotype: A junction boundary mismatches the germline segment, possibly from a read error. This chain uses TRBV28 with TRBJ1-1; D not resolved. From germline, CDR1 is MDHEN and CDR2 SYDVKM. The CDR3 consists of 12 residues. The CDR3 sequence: CATFSGNTESFF. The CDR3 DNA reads TGTGCCACCTTTAGCGGGAACACTGAATCTTTCTTT.

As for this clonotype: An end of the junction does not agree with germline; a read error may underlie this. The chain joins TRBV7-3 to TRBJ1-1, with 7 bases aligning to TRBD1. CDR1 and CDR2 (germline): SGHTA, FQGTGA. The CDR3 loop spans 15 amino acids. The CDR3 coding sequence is TGTGCAAGCAGCTTGACAGGGTGTATGAACACTGAAGCTTTCTTT. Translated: CASSLTGCMNTEAFF.

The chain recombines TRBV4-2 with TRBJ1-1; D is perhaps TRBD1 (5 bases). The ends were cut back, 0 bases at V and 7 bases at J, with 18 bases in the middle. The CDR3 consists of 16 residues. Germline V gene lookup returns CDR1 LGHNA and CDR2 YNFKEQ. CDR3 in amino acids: CASSQDTSAGHNEAFF. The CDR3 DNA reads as TGTGCCAGCAGCCAAGATACCTCGGCAGGGCACAATGAAGCTTTCTTT.

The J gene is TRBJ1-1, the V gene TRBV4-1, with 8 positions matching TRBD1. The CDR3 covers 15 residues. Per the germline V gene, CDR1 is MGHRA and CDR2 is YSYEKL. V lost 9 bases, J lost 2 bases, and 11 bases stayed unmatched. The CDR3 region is CASHPTGTGNTEAFF. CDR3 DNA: TGCGCCAGTCACCCTACCGGGACAGGTAACACTGAAGCTTTCTTT.